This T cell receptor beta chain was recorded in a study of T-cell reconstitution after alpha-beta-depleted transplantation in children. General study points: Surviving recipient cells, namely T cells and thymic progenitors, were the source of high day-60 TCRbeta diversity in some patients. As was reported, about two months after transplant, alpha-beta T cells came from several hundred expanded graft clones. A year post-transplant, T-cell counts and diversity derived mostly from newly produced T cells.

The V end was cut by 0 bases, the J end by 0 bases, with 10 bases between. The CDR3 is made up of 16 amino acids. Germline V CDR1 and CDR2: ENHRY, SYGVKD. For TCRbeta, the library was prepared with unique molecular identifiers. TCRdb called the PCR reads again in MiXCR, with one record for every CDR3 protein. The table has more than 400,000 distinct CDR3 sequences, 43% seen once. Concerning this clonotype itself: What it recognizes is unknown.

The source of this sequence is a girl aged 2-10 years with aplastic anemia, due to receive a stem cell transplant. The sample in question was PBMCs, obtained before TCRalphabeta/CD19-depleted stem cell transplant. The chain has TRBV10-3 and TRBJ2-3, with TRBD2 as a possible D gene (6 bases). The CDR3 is CAISESMRGSTDTQYF. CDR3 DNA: TGTGCCATCAGTGAGTCGATGCGGGGCAGCACAGATACGCAGTATTTT.